These 6 T cell receptor beta chains originate from one sample sequenced in a study of T cell responses to AZD1222 COVID-19 vaccine. Some clones are missing from TCRdb's copy, which holds only in-frame ones; the method was immunoSEQ multiplex PCR. This table has more than 250,000 clones, roughly 93% appearing once. The sequenced sample was peripheral blood, obtained on day 0 of AZD1222 vaccination. These receptor sequences come from an adult in good health.

The chain employs TRBV28 and TRBJ1-2; no clear D. Between the trimmed V and J ends, which lost 2 bases and 2 bases, there was a span of 9 bases. The CDR3 is 14 residues long. CDR1 and CDR2 (germline): MDHEN, SYDVKM. CDR3 nucleotides: TGTGCCAGCAGTTTACCCTTGAAGAACTATGGCTACACCTTC. Amino acid sequence: CASSLPLKNYGYTF.

V and J are TRBV14 and TRBJ2-1, with D hard to call. Looked up from germline, CDR1 is SGHDN and CDR2 is FVKESK. The V end was cut by 3 bases, the J end by 4 bases, with 7 bases between. The CDR3 totals 13 residues. The CDR3 spells CASSQTQYNEQFF. The DNA of the CDR3 is TGTGCCAGCAGCCAGACGCAATACAATGAGCAGTTCTTC.

The CDR3 nucleotides are TGTGCCAGCAGCTTGGAGGTGGTGGAGGGAGGCTACACCTTC. This codes for CASSLEVVEGGYTF. V and J are TRBV5-5 and TRBJ1-2; no clear D gene. The CDR3 is 14 amino acids. The germline V and J ends were trimmed by 0 bases and 8 bases, with 14 bases remaining between them. The germline V gene has CDR1 SGHKS and CDR2 YYEKEE (reference sequence).

V and J are TRBV7-2 and TRBJ2-5; 7 nucleotides agree with TRBD2. Trimming took 6 bases from V and 1 from J; bases not matched to a gene: 11. The CDR3 is 16 amino acids. From germline, CDR1 is SGHTA and CDR2 FQGNSA. The CDR3 loop is CASSSMSREVQETQYF. In DNA, the CDR3 is TGTGCCAGCAGTTCCATGTCACGGGAGGTCCAAGAGACCCAGTACTTC.

The chain couples TRBV19 to TRBJ2-7, with D unresolved. Germline V gene lookup returns CDR1 LNHDA and CDR2 SQIVND (reference sequence). The germline V and J ends were trimmed by 1 base and 5 bases, with 15 bases remaining between them. The CDR3 is 15 residues long. Here the CDR3 reads CASSIAGLSENEQYF. For the CDR3, the DNA is TGTGCCAGTAGTATAGCGGGTCTCTCCGAAAACGAGCAGTACTTC.

The chain is built from TRBV28 and TRBJ1-2; D is unclear. CDR1 and CDR2 (germline): MDHEN, SYDVKM. This CDR3 has 17 residues. V lost 10 bases, J lost 4 bases, and 28 bases lay in between. CDR3 sequence (DNA): TGTGCCACCGATATCGGAGAGGGCGCAGGCCGCTCCTATGGCTACACCTTC. It codes for CATDIGEGAGRSYGYTF.